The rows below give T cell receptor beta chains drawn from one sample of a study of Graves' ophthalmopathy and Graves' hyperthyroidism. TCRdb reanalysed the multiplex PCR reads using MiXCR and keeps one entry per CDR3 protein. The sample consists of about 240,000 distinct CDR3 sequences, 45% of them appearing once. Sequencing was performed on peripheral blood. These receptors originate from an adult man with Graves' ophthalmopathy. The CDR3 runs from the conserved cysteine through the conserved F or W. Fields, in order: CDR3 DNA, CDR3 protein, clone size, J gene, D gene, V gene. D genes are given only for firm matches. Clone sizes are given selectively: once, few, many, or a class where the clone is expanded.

CDR3nt: TGTGCCAGCAGCGTAGGGCTAGCGGGAGCCCAACGCTACGAGCAGTACTTC
CDR3aa: CASSVGLAGAQRYEQYF
abundance: NA
j_gene: TRBJ2-7
d_gene: TRBD2
v_gene: TRBV9

CDR3nt: TGTGCCAGCAGTTGGGACAGTCCAACTAATGAAAAACTGTTTTTT
CDR3aa: CASSWDSPTNEKLFF
abundance: NA
j_gene: TRBJ1-4
d_gene: TRBD1
v_gene: TRBV2

CDR3nt: TGTGCCAGCAGTTACAGGACAGGGGCACATGGCTACACCTTC
CDR3aa: CASSYRTGAHGYTF
abundance: NA
j_gene: TRBJ1-2
d_gene: TRBD1
v_gene: TRBV6-6

CDR3nt: TGTGCCAGCAGAGACTCTACAGGAGGGGGAGGCTACACCTTC
CDR3aa: CASRDSTGGGGYTF
abundance: few
j_gene: TRBJ1-2
d_gene: NA
v_gene: TRBV12-3/TRBV12-4

CDR3nt: TGTGCCAGTAGTATAACCAGGGAAAGCAATCAGCCCCAGCATTTT
CDR3aa: CASSITRESNQPQHF
abundance: few
j_gene: TRBJ1-5
d_gene: NA
v_gene: TRBV19

CDR3nt: TGTGCCACCGGGACAGGCAACATGAACACTGAAGCTTTCTTT
CDR3aa: CATGTGNMNTEAFF
abundance: many
j_gene: TRBJ1-1
d_gene: TRBD1
v_gene: TRBV10-3

CDR3nt: TGTGCCAGCCTTAGAGGCTCTGGGGCCAACGTCCTGACTTTC
CDR3aa: CASLRGSGANVLTF
abundance: NA
j_gene: TRBJ2-6
d_gene: NA
v_gene: TRBV6-6

CDR3nt: TGTGCCAGCAGCCCGGGGGGGAGTGGCGGCGCGCAGTACTTC
CDR3aa: CASSPGGSGGAQYF
abundance: NA
j_gene: TRBJ2-7
d_gene: TRBD2
v_gene: TRBV7-9

CDR3nt: TGTGCCAGCAGCGTAGGAGATAGGAATCAGCCCCAGCATTTT
CDR3aa: CASSVGDRNQPQHF
abundance: few
j_gene: TRBJ1-5
d_gene: NA
v_gene: TRBV9

CDR3nt: TGTGCCAGCAGACTACGTAAAAGGAACACTGAAGCTTTCTTT
CDR3aa: CASRLRKRNTEAFF
abundance: NA
j_gene: TRBJ1-1
d_gene: NA
v_gene: TRBV6-1

CDR3nt: TGTGCCAGCAGACGGGACAGGGGGGACGGAAACACCATATATTTT
CDR3aa: CASRRDRGDGNTIYF
abundance: few
j_gene: TRBJ1-3
d_gene: TRBD1
v_gene: TRBV7-6

CDR3nt: TGCAGCGTTGGCTATGGGACTGAAGCTTTCTTT
CDR3aa: CSVGYGTEAFF
abundance: many
j_gene: TRBJ1-1
d_gene: NA
v_gene: TRBV29-1

CDR3nt: TGTGCCAGCAGTTTACAAGGAAGGGATGGCTACACCTTC
CDR3aa: CASSLQGRDGYTF
abundance: NA
j_gene: TRBJ1-2
d_gene: NA
v_gene: TRBV27

CDR3nt: TGCGCCAGCAGCTTGGTGTTACAGGGCCGGAGCGACGAGCAGTACTTC
CDR3aa: CASSLVLQGRSDEQYF
abundance: NA
j_gene: TRBJ2-7
d_gene: NA
v_gene: TRBV5-1

CDR3nt: TGCGCCAGCAGCGGAGGACAGAAGGCCTACGAGCAGTACTTC
CDR3aa: CASSGGQKAYEQYF
abundance: few
j_gene: TRBJ2-7
d_gene: NA
v_gene: TRBV5-1

CDR3nt: TGTGCCAGCAGTTTTAAAGGGCAGCCCCAGCATTTT
CDR3aa: CASSFKGQPQHF
abundance: NA
j_gene: TRBJ1-5
d_gene: NA
v_gene: TRBV27

CDR3nt: TGTGCCAGCAGCCTAGAGACAGGGGGATCTGAAGCTTTCTTT
CDR3aa: CASSLETGGSEAFF
abundance: NA
j_gene: TRBJ1-1
d_gene: TRBD1
v_gene: TRBV7-9

CDR3nt: TGTGCCAGCAGCTTATTGTCCCCTGGGGCTAGCCTATTCTACGAGCAGTACTTC
CDR3aa: CASSLLSPGASLFYEQYF
abundance: NA
j_gene: TRBJ2-7
d_gene: NA
v_gene: TRBV7-2

CDR3nt: TGTGCCAGCAGCCACACGGGAGGACAAGAGACCCAGTACTTC
CDR3aa: CASSHTGGQETQYF
abundance: NA
j_gene: TRBJ2-5
d_gene: TRBD2
v_gene: TRBV7-9

CDR3nt: TGTGCCAGCAGTCCAGGACAGGATAACTATGGCTACACCTTC
CDR3aa: CASSPGQDNYGYTF
abundance: NA
j_gene: TRBJ1-2
d_gene: TRBD1
v_gene: TRBV6-1

CDR3nt: TGTGCCAGCAGCTCGACCGAGCTTCTAACTAATGAAAAACTGTTTTTT
CDR3aa: CASSSTELLTNEKLFF
abundance: NA
j_gene: TRBJ1-4
d_gene: NA
v_gene: TRBV7-3

CDR3nt: TGCAGTGCCGACGACAGGGCGGACTCTGGCTACACCTTC
CDR3aa: CSADDRADSGYTF
abundance: NA
j_gene: TRBJ1-2
d_gene: TRBD1
v_gene: TRBV20-1

CDR3nt: TGTGCCAGCAGTGTGCAGGGCAGGGGTTACAACGAGCAGTACTTC
CDR3aa: CASSVQGRGYNEQYF
abundance: NA
j_gene: TRBJ2-7
d_gene: NA
v_gene: TRBV10-2

CDR3nt: TGTGCCAGCAGACGAACTCCGACAGCCCCGAACACCGGGGAGCTGTTTTTT
CDR3aa: CASRRTPTAPNTGELFF
abundance: NA
j_gene: TRBJ2-2
d_gene: NA
v_gene: TRBV7-3

CDR3nt: TGTGCCAGCAGTTCTGACAGCCTGAGCTACGAGCAGTACTTC
CDR3aa: CASSSDSLSYEQYF
abundance: NA
j_gene: TRBJ2-7
d_gene: NA
v_gene: TRBV27

CDR3nt: TGTGCCAGCAGTTTAAGAGGACCTGGAAACACCATATATTTT
CDR3aa: CASSLRGPGNTIYF
abundance: NA
j_gene: TRBJ1-3
d_gene: NA
v_gene: TRBV12-3/TRBV12-4

CDR3nt: TGTGCCAGCAGCTCATATAGGACCCCTGGGGCCAACGTCCTGACTTTC
CDR3aa: CASSSYRTPGANVLTF
abundance: NA
j_gene: TRBJ2-6
d_gene: NA
v_gene: TRBV7-9

CDR3nt: TGTGCCAGCAGCTTCTCCGACTCTGCAACTAATGAAAAACTGTTTTTT
CDR3aa: CASSFSDSATNEKLFF
abundance: NA
j_gene: TRBJ1-4
d_gene: NA
v_gene: TRBV5-4

CDR3nt: TGTGCCAGCAGTTCCACAGGGAGGAGCAATCAGCCCCAGCATTTT
CDR3aa: CASSSTGRSNQPQHF
abundance: few
j_gene: TRBJ1-5
d_gene: NA
v_gene: TRBV12-3/TRBV12-4

CDR3nt: TGTGCCAGCAGGCAAGGGGAGACCCAGTACTTC
CDR3aa: CASRQGETQYF
abundance: many
j_gene: TRBJ2-5
d_gene: NA
v_gene: TRBV12-3/TRBV12-4

CDR3nt: TGCGCCAGCAGTGAGTGGACGGGGGGCCCCTACGAGCAGTACTTC
CDR3aa: CASSEWTGGPYEQYF
abundance: once
j_gene: TRBJ2-7
d_gene: NA
v_gene: TRBV9

CDR3nt: TGTGCCAGCAGCTCCTTCGTGGGGGGGCTAAGCACCGGGGAGCTGTTTTTT
CDR3aa: CASSSFVGGLSTGELFF
abundance: NA
j_gene: TRBJ2-2
d_gene: NA
v_gene: TRBV7-9

CDR3nt: TGCAGCGTCGACGACGGGAGAGAGACCCAGTACTTC
CDR3aa: CSVDDGRETQYF
abundance: NA
j_gene: TRBJ2-5
d_gene: NA
v_gene: TRBV29-1

CDR3nt: TGTGCCAGCAGGCCCACAGGGGATTATGGCTACACCTTC
CDR3aa: CASRPTGDYGYTF
abundance: many
j_gene: TRBJ1-2
d_gene: TRBD1
v_gene: TRBV6-5

CDR3nt: TGTGCCAGCAGCTTGGGCGGGGTGATCGGTGGCTACACCTTC
CDR3aa: CASSLGGVIGGYTF
abundance: NA
j_gene: TRBJ1-2
d_gene: NA
v_gene: TRBV7-8

CDR3nt: TGCAGCGCTGGGGAGACAGGGAAGGAGACCCAGTACTTC
CDR3aa: CSAGETGKETQYF
abundance: NA
j_gene: TRBJ2-5
d_gene: TRBD1
v_gene: TRBV29-1

CDR3nt: TGTGCCAGCAGTTACCCTCCACCTGGGGCCAACGTCCTGACTTTC
CDR3aa: CASSYPPPGANVLTF
abundance: NA
j_gene: TRBJ2-6
d_gene: NA
v_gene: TRBV6-2/TRBV6-3